By sample share, the clone carrying this T cell receptor (beta chain) is medium-sized. The data originate from a study of immune reconstitution after stem cell transplant in scleroderma. TCRdb reprocessed the RT-PCR reads via MiXCR and lists one record per CDR3 protein. Seen here are roughly 5,000 distinct CDR3 sequences, less than 10% observed once, and the top ten hold 9.5% to 13%. The CDR3 loop spans 13 amino acids. The germline V and J ends were trimmed by 9 bases and 2 bases, with 15 bases remaining between them. The sample was acquired before or after autologous hematopoietic stem cell transplantation (not recorded which). This chain joins TRBV5-3 and TRBJ2-7; possibly TRBD1 for D (5 bases). TRBV5-3 is designated an ORF whose function remains uncertain. This clonotype originated in a male donor with systemic sclerosis. DNA for the CDR3: TGTGCCATCACAGGCGACTCAGCCTACGAGCAGTACTTC. Translated: CAITGDSAYEQYF.